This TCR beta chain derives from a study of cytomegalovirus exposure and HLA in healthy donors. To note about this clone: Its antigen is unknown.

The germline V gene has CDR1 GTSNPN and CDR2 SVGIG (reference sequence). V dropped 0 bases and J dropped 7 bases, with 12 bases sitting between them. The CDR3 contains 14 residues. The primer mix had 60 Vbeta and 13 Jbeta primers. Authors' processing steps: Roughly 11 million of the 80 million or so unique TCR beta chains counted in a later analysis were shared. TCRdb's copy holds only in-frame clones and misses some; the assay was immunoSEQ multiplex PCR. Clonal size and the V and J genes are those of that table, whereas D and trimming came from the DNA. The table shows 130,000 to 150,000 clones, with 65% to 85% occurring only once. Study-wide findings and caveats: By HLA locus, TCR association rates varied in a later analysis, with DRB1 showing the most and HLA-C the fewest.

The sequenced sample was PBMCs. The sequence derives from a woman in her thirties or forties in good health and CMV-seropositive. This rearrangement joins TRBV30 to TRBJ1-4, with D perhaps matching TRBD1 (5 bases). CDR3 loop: CAWSVPGLGEKLFF. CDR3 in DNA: TGTGCCTGGAGTGTCCCAGGGTTGGGTGAAAAACTGTTTTTT. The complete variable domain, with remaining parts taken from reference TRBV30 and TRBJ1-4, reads SQTIHQWPATLVQPVGSPLSLECTVEGTSNPNLYWYRQAAGRGLQLLFYSVGIGQISSEVPQNLSASRPQDRQFILSSKKLLLSDSGFYLCAWSVPGLGEKLFFGSGTQLSVL.